Each of the 18 T cell receptor beta chains below was sequenced from the same sample in a study of human thymus T cells. Method: immunoSEQ multiplex PCR; TCRdb's copy keeps in-frame clones and lacks some. The table shows some 80,000 clones, with roughly 96% occurring only once. Resections from corrective heart surgery provided thymus tissue. The sequenced sample consisted of thymus tissue. The origin of the receptors is a boy in the first two years of life with a congenital heart defect but otherwise immunologically healthy.

The chain couples TRBV5-6 to TRBJ2-3, with 9 nucleotides matching TRBD1. With 0 bases clipped from V and 0 bases from J, the junction kept 8 bases outside the gene matches. Germline V gene sequence: CDR1 SGHDT, CDR2 YYEEEE. The CDR3 loop spans 18 amino acids. CDR3 nucleotides: TGTGCCAGCAGCTTGGTTTTGACAGGGGGACCTAGCACAGATACGCAGTATTTT. Translated, it gives CASSLVLTGGPSTDTQYF.

The count of this clone is one. The chain employs TRBV23-1 and TRBJ1-6; a possible D gene is TRBD1 (5 bases). TRBV23-1 falls under the ORF class, with uncertain function. This CDR3 has 15 amino acids. V was shortened by 4 bases and J by 7 bases, with 14 bases between the two germline ends. This chain's CDR3 is CASSPSAGLNSPLHF. The CDR3 region has the DNA TGCGCCAGCAGTCCGAGTGCAGGGCTGAATTCACCCCTCCACTTT.

This sequence joins TRBV7-2 and TRBJ2-7; a possible D gene is TRBD1 (5 bases). This CDR3 has 16 amino acids. The germline CDR1 and CDR2 sequences are SGHTA and FQGNSA. The V gene lost 4 bases and the J gene lost 2 bases, with 18 bases spanning the gap. This CDR3 is CASSYDSPYRPYEQYF. In nucleotides, the CDR3 is TGTGCCAGCAGCTACGACAGCCCCTACAGGCCCTACGAGCAGTACTTC.

The chain employs TRBV7-7 and TRBJ2-1, with TRBD1 identical over 7 bases. CDR1 and CDR2 from the germline V gene are SSHAT and FNYEAQ (reference sequence). V gave up 5 bases and J gave up 10 bases; unmatched junction bases: 14. The CDR3 is made up of 15 amino acids. The CDR3 is CASSLTLQGMGEQFF. CDR3 bases: TGTGCCAGCAGCCTCACCCTACAGGGGATGGGGGAGCAGTTCTTC.

The rearrangement links TRBV19 to TRBJ2-7; D may match TRBD1 or TRBD2 (6 bases each). Germline CDR1 and CDR2: LNHDA and SQIVND (reference sequence). The CDR3 covers 18 residues. Trimming left V 3 bases short and J 0 bases short, with 21 bases between. The CDR3 here is CASSISGAGGTDSYEQYF. DNA of the CDR3: TGTGCCAGTAGTATTTCAGGGGCCGGGGGAACCGACTCCTACGAGCAGTACTTC.

The V call is TRBV30, the J call TRBJ2-5; 8 positions match TRBD1. The CDR3 runs 13 residues. The germline V gene encodes CDR1 GTSNPN and CDR2 SVGIG (reference sequence). Unmatched junction bases numbered 3, after V lost 3 bases and J lost 3 bases. The DNA of the CDR3 is TGTGCCTGGAGGACAGGGGTGGAAGAGACCCAGTACTTC. Residues: CAWRTGVEETQYF.

The V gene is TRBV7-2, the J gene TRBJ2-5; TRBD2 agrees at 15 bases. Trimming at V came to 3 bases and at J to 5 bases, leaving 7 bases not matched to a gene. Germline assignment: CDR1 SGHTA and CDR2 FQGNSA. CDR3 length: 17 amino acids. Here the CDR3 DNA reads TGTGCCAGCAGCTTGGGGACTAGCGGGAGGTTCTCCGAGACCCAGTACTTC. Amino acid sequence: CASSLGTSGRFSETQYF.

The J gene is TRBJ2-5, the V gene TRBV7-8; D possibly corresponds to TRBD1 (6 bases). The V gene lost 0 bases and the J gene lost 6 bases, with 11 bases spanning the gap. The V gene's germline CDR1 is SGHVS and CDR2 FQNEAQ. The CDR3 is 14 amino acids. The CDR3 reads CASSLAWGQKTQYF. DNA of the CDR3: TGTGCCAGCAGCTTAGCATGGGGGCAAAAGACCCAGTACTTC.

The chain has TRBV11-3 and TRBJ1-5, with a tentative D call TRBD1 (5 bases). This CDR3 has 20 amino acids. V was pared by 0 bases and J by 2 bases, with 23 bases between. Germline V gene data show CDR1 as SGHNT and CDR2 as YENEEA. CDR3 sequence (DNA): TGTGCCAGCAGCTTAGATGGGTGGGGCGGAAAATATAGAGGCAATCAGCCCCAGCATTTT. Translation gives CASSLDGWGGKYRGNQPQHF.

This chain links TRBV5-8 with TRBJ2-2; unclear D gene. Germline V gene data show CDR1 as SGHTS and CDR2 as YDEGEE. The CDR3 has 16 residues. V was shortened by 0 bases and J by 7 bases, with 16 bases between the two germline ends. CDR3: CASSLDFTWPVGELFF. The CDR3 nucleotides read TGTGCCAGCAGCTTGGACTTTACTTGGCCGGTCGGGGAGCTGTTTTTT. The whole variable domain, remainder taken from reference TRBV5-8 and TRBJ2-2, is EAGVTQSPTHLIKTRGQQATLRCSPISGHTSVYWYQQALGLGLQFLLWYDEGEERNRGNFPPRFSGRQFPNYSSELNVNALELEDSALYLCASSLDFTWPVGELFFGEGSRLTVL.

This clone was detected only a few times. The gene calls are TRBV7-2 and TRBJ1-2, with D tentatively TRBD1 (5 bases). Germline values: CDR1 SGHTA, CDR2 FQGNSA. The CDR3 totals 13 residues. V lost 1 base, J lost 6 bases, and 9 bases lay in between. The CDR3 region has the DNA TGTGCCAGCAGCTTAGGGCTAGGGGATGGCTACACCTTC. It translates to CASSLGLGDGYTF.

V is TRBV19 and J is TRBJ1-4; D remains ambiguous. V was cut by 6 bases and J by 6 bases, with 14 bases left in between. Germline assignment: CDR1 LNHDA and CDR2 SQIVND (reference sequence). The CDR3 consists of 14 residues. CDR3 region: CASSRRGGDEKLFF. The CDR3 region has the DNA TGTGCCAGTAGCCGACGAGGAGGAGATGAAAAACTGTTTTTT.

V and J are TRBV19 and TRBJ1-5; TRBD1 matches 10 bases. The CDR3 consists of 18 residues. The germline gives CDR1 LNHDA, CDR2 SQIVND (reference sequence). With 2 bases clipped from V and 3 bases from J, the junction kept 10 bases outside the gene matches. CDR3 residues: CASSIRSGTGDFNQPQHF. The DNA of the CDR3 is TGTGCCAGTAGTATACGCTCCGGGACAGGGGACTTCAATCAGCCCCAGCATTTT.

The chain couples TRBV28 to TRBJ2-2; D is unclear. CDR3 length: 16 residues. CDR1 and CDR2 from the germline V gene are MDHEN and SYDVKM. Trimming stripped 2 bases from V and 2 bases from J, with 12 bases between. The CDR3 spells CASSLPVGRNTGELFF. As DNA, the CDR3 is TGTGCCAGCAGTTTACCGGTCGGCAGAAACACCGGGGAGCTGTTTTTT.

The rearrangement joins TRBV18 to TRBJ1-6, with D perhaps matching TRBD1 (5 bases). The CDR3 spans 15 residues. Germline values: CDR1 KGHSH, CDR2 LQKENI. The ends were cut back, 0 bases at V and 10 bases at J, with 13 bases in the middle. The CDR3 DNA reads TGTGCCAGCTCACCACCGGAACCTAAGGGGTCACCCCTCCACTTT. Translated, it gives CASSPPEPKGSPLHF.

The rearrangement uses TRBV19 and TRBJ2-1; possibly TRBD1 or TRBD2 for D (5 bases each). CDR3 length: 13 residues. Trimming cost V 9 bases and J 4 bases, with 13 bases left between them. CDR1 and CDR2 from the germline V gene are LNHDA and SQIVND (reference sequence). The CDR3 coding sequence is TGTGCCAGCGAGGGAAAGGGGTACAATGAGCAGTTCTTC. Protein product: CASEGKGYNEQFF. Combining the CDR3 with reference TRBV19 and TRBJ2-1 gives the whole variable domain DGGITQSPKYLFRKEGQNVTLSCEQNLNHDAMYWYRQDPGQGLRLIYYSQIVNDFQKGDIAEGYSVSREKKESFPLTVTSAQKNPTAFYLCASEGKGYNEQFFGPGTRLTVL.

This clone is a singleton in its sample. The rearrangement joins TRBV7-9 to TRBJ1-2; the match to TRBD1 covers 8 bases. The V and J ends lost 3 bases and 2 bases, in that order; junction bases with no gene match: 14. Germline lookup yields CDR1 SEHNR and CDR2 FQNEAQ (reference sequence). There are 18 residues in the CDR3. CDR3 residues: CASSFRGSSGTGNYGYTF. CDR3 nucleotides: TGTGCCAGCAGCTTTCGTGGTTCTTCCGGGACAGGCAACTATGGCTACACCTTC.

This rearrangement joins TRBV7-6 to TRBJ2-7; 7 bases match TRBD1. Germline values: CDR1 SGHVS, CDR2 FNYEAQ. The CDR3 totals 15 residues. The ends lost 5 bases at V and 3 bases at J; junction bases unmatched: 10. CDR3 protein: CASSPTGTVLYEQYF. In DNA form, the CDR3 reads TGTGCCAGCAGCCCCACCGGGACAGTGCTCTACGAGCAGTACTTC. Full variable domain (rest looked up from reference TRBV7-6 and TRBJ2-7): GAGVSQSPRYKVTKRGQDVALRCDPISGHVSLYWYRQALGQGPEFLTYFNYEAQQDKSGLPNDRFSAERPEGSISTLTIQRTEQRDSAMYRCASSPTGTVLYEQYFGPGTRLTVT.